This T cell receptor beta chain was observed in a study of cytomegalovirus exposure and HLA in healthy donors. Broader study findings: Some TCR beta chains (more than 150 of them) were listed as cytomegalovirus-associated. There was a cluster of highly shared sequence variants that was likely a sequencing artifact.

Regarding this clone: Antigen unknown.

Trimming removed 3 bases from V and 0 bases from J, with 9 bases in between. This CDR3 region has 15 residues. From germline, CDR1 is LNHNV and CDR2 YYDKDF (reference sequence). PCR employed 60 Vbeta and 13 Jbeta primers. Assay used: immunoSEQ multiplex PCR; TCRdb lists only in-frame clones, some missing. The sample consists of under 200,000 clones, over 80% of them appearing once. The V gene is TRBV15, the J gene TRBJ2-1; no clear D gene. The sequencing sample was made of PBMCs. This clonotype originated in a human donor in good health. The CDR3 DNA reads TGTGCCACCAGCAGGGAGAGAAACTCCTACAATGAGCAGTTCTTC. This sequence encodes CATSRERNSYNEQFF.